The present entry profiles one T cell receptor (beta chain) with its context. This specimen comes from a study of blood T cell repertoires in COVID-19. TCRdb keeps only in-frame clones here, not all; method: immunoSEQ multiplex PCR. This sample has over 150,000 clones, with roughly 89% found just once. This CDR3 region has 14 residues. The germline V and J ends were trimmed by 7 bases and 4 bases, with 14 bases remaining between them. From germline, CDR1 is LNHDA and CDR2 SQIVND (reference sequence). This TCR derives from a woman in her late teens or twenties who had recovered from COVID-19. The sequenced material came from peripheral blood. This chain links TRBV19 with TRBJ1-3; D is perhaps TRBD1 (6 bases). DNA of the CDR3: TGTGCCAGTACCTCTTTGACAGGAGGAAACACCATATATTTT. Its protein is CASTSLTGGNTIYF.